One TCR beta chain is described in this entry. Germline CDR1 is SGHDN and CDR2 is FVKESK. Trimming took 6 bases from V and 7 from J, leaving 15 bases between them. This CDR3 is 13 amino acids long. These data originate in a study of blood T cell repertoires in COVID-19. Study-level background: Sources were T cells, B-cell-depleted T cells, or PBMCs; the material itself was cDNA or gDNA.

As originally analysed: Reference gene primer amplification gave estimated nucleated cell counts. Data came from immunoSEQ multiplex PCR; TCRdb stores just in-frame clones and leaves some out. D and trimming were read from the DNA, whereas the V and J calls and clone size are those reported in that table. This table has 45,000 to 50,000 clones, 83% appearing once. V and J are TRBV14 and TRBJ1-2; the D gene is possibly TRBD1 (5 bases). The material sequenced was peripheral blood. The clonotype comes from a man older than 75 in a cohort sampled during active COVID-19. CDR3 bases: TGTGCCAGCAGTCGGGACTTAAGGGGTGGCTACACCTTC. Amino acid sequence: CASSRDLRGGYTF.